The sequence of this T cell receptor (beta chain) was determined in a study of vaccination and CD4 T cells after COVID-19. Oncomine TCR Beta short-read sequencing was applied to DNA from cultured CD4+ T cells. MiXCR was run by TCRdb on the PCR reads, yielding one entry per CDR3 protein. Among around 10,000 distinct CDR3 sequences listed, 56% were seen once. The germline CDR1 and CDR2 sequences are SGHTA and FQGNSA. The CDR3 is 13 residues long. Notes on this clonotype: The antigen remains unidentified. Its ends do not fully match the called genes, so a read error is possible.

Treatment of the sample: approximately nine-day PBMC culture with coronavirus spike peptide pools or control peptides (ViraFEST assay). J is TRBJ1-2 and V is TRBV7-2; no firm D call. The source of this sequence is a human donor who had recovered from COVID-19. Sequenced material: CD4+ T cells from blood, cultured in vitro. The CDR3: CASGGGRWYGHTF. The CDR3 DNA is TGTGCCAGCGGCGGAGGGCGTTGGTATGGCCACACCTTC.